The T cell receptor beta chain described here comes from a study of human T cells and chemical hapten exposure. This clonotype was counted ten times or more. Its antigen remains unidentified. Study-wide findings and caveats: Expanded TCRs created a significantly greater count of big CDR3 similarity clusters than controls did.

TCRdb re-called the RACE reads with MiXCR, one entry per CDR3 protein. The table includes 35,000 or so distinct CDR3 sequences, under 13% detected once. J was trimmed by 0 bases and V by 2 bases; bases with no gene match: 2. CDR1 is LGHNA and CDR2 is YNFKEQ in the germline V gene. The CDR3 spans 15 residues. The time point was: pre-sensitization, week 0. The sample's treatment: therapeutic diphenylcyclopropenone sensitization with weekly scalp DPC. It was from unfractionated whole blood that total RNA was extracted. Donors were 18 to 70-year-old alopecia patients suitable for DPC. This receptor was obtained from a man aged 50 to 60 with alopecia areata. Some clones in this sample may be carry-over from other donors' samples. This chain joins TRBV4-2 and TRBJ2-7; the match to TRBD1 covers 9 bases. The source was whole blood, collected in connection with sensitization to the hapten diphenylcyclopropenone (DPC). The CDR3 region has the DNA TGTGCCAGCAGCCAATCGGGACAGGGCTCCTACGAGCAGTACTTC. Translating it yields CASSQSGQGSYEQYF.